Given below is one T cell receptor beta chain in context. In the authors' methods: Amplification of reference gene primers provided the estimated nucleated cell counts. Some clones are missing from TCRdb's copy, which holds only in-frame ones; the method was immunoSEQ multiplex PCR. V and J calls plus clone size are reproduced from that table; the DNA served to infer D and trimming. The data hold 20,000 to 25,000 clones, with approximately 92% observed a single time. The data are from a study of blood T cell repertoires in COVID-19. In the study overall: The United States, Italy and Spain supplied acute and convalescent COVID-19 samples. The analysed material was cDNA or gDNA that came from T cells, B-cell-depleted T cells, or PBMCs.

The CDR3 spans 13 residues. V shed 4 bases and J 3 bases; nucleotides not matched to a gene: 1. The V gene's germline CDR1 is LNHDA and CDR2 SQIVND (reference sequence). This TCR derives from a woman in her sixties or seventies with active COVID-19. J is TRBJ1-2 and V is TRBV19; 8 bases agree with TRBD1. Material: peripheral blood. The CDR3 DNA is TGTGCCAGTAGTAAACAGGGGGACTATGGCTACACCTTC. Its protein product is CASSKQGDYGYTF.